Listed below are T cell receptor beta chains from one sample, sequenced in a study of breast tumors, draining lymph nodes, adjacent tissues. MiXCR, run by TCRdb on the multiplex PCR reads, gives a single entry per CDR3 protein. This table holds tens of thousands of distinct CDR3 sequences, approximately 31% found once. Material: axillary lymph node tissue. These TCRs come from a female donor with breast cancer. Some clones in this sample may be carry-over from other donors' samples. Both conserved end residues are part of each CDR3. D genes are given only for firm matches. The size field is filled for only some rows; it gives once, few, many or a size class.

>TRBJ2-4|NA|TRBD2|TRBV5-8
TGTGCCAGCAGCTTGGCCCCGGGACTAGCGGGATCAGCCAAAAACATTCAGTACTTC
CASSLAPGLAGSAKNIQYF
>TRBJ2-1|few|NA|TRBV6-2/TRBV6-3
TGTGCCAGCAGTTACTCTCCTTCGGGGGGCCTCTACAATGAGCAGTTCTTC
CASSYSPSGGLYNEQFF
>TRBJ1-6|many|TRBD1|TRBV10-2
TGCGCCAGCAGGGGAGGACAGGGAGGTAATTCACCCCTCCACTTT
CASRGGQGGNSPLHF
>TRBJ2-7|NA|TRBD2|TRBV10-3
TGTGCCATCAGTGAGTCTACTAGCGGGAATCCCCACGAGCAGTACTTC
CAISESTSGNPHEQYF
>TRBJ2-3|many|TRBD2|TRBV7-9
TGTGCCAGCAGCATAGGATCCGGGACTAGCGGGGCAGATACGCAGTATTTT
CASSIGSGTSGADTQYF
>TRBJ2-7|many|NA|TRBV20-1
TGCAGTGCTGCAGCGGGCGGGTACGAGCAGTACTTC
CSAAAGGYEQYF
>TRBJ2-2|NA|NA|TRBV6-6
NA
CASTRQASYEQYFGPGTRELFF
>TRBJ2-1|many|NA|TRBV6-5
TGTGCCAGCACTAGGAGGCATGAGCAGTTCTTC
CASTRRHEQFF
>TRBJ2-3|NA|NA|TRBV7-6
TGTGCCAGCAGCTCAATGTGGGGCAGGCAGTATTTT
CASSSMWGRQYF
>TRBJ2-2|many|NA|TRBV10-1
TGCGCCAGCAGTGAGAAAGCCAGCACCGGGGAGCTGTTTTTT
CASSEKASTGELFF
>TRBJ2-5|NA|NA|TRBV5-4
TGTGCCAGCAGCTTGGTTCCGACAGAGACCCAGTACTTC
CASSLVPTETQYF
>TRBJ2-3|many|TRBD2|TRBV7-3
TGTGCCAGCAGCTTAATGGCCGGGACTAGGGGCACAGATACGCAGTATTTT
CASSLMAGTRGTDTQYF
>TRBJ1-2|many|TRBD1|TRBV7-9
TGTGCCAGCAGCTTAGTCACAGGGGGCGACTATGGCTACCCCTTC
CASSLVTGGDYGYPF
>TRBJ2-3|many|TRBD2|TRBV5-1
TGCGCCAGCAGCTCGGGACTAGCGGGAGGGCCCACAGATACGCAGTATTTT
CASSSGLAGGPTDTQYF
>TRBJ2-2|NA|TRBD1|TRBV9
TGTGCCAGCAGCGCCGGGACAGGGGCCCCCGGGGAGCTGTTTTTT
CASSAGTGAPGELFF
>TRBJ2-7|medium-sized|TRBD2|TRBV5-1
TGCGCCAGCAGCCTGGTTGGGGGGGACGACGAGCAGTACTTC
CASSLVGGDDEQYF
>TRBJ2-7|many|NA|TRBV6-1
TGTGCCAGCAACCCGGGGTGGCAAGCCTACGAGCAGTACTTC
CASNPGWQAYEQYF
>TRBJ1-2|many|TRBD1|TRBV30
TGTGCCTGGAGTGTATCCCGGACAGGGGGGGGCTATGGCTACACCTTC
CAWSVSRTGGGYGYTF
>TRBJ1-5|many|NA|TRBV4-1
TGCGCCAGCCGTCTCCTCCACGGGGATCAGCCCCAGCATTTT
CASRLLHGDQPQHF
>TRBJ2-1|many|NA|TRBV7-3
TGTGCCAGCAGCTTCACAGGGAGCGGGAATGAGCAGTTCTTC
CASSFTGSGNEQFF
>TRBJ1-3|NA|NA|TRBV7-2
TGTGCCAGCAGCTCCAGCACGGGGGTTAATGGAGACACCATACATTTT
CASSSSTGVNGDTIHF
>TRBJ1-5|many|NA|TRBV30
TGTGCCTGGAGTGTAGGGGGGGGAACGGGCAATCAGCCCCAGCATTTT
CAWSVGGGTGNQPQHF
>TRBJ2-5|many|NA|TRBV30
TGTGCCTGGAGTGTACACTCGGAGACCCAGTACTTC
CAWSVHSETQYF
>TRBJ1-5|many|TRBD1|TRBV7-6
TGTGCCAGAAGAGGGACAGGGGGTACCAATCAGCCCCAGCATTTT
CARRGTGGTNQPQHF
>TRBJ2-7|NA|TRBD1|TRBV11-3
TGTGCCAGCATCCTGACCGGGACAGGGGTTGAGCAGTACTTC
CASILTGTGVEQYF
>TRBJ2-1|many|TRBD2|TRBV18
TGTGCCAGCTCACCACAGCCTAGCGGGAGCTCCTACAATGAGCAGTTCTTC
CASSPQPSGSSYNEQFF
>TRBJ1-1|NA|NA|TRBV29-1
TGCAGCGTTGTGGGGCGGAGGAACACTGAAGCTTTCTTT
CSVVGRRNTEAFF
>TRBJ1-1|NA|TRBD1|TRBV19
TGTGCCAGTAGTTCCACAGGGGGCAACACTGAAGCTTTCTTT
CASSSTGGNTEAFF
>TRBJ1-2|many|NA|TRBV6-5
TGTGCCAGCAGTCATAGACGTAATTCAGGGGGCTACACCTTC
CASSHRRNSGGYTF
>TRBJ2-7|NA|NA|TRBV20-1
TGCAGTGTCGCCGGGACTTCTCTCGAGCAGTACTTC
CSVAGTSLEQYF
>TRBJ2-7|once|TRBD1|TRBV5-1
TGCGCCAGCAGCTTGGGGGGACAGGGCGTCGACGCCTACGAGCAGTACTTC
CASSLGGQGVDAYEQYF
>TRBJ2-1|many|TRBD2|TRBV7-2
TGTGCCAGCAGCTTTGGACTAGCGGGCATGAATGAGCAGTTCTTC
CASSFGLAGMNEQFF
>TRBJ2-3|many|TRBD2|TRBV6-6
TGTGCCAGCAGTCACTCCTACGCGGGAGCAGATACGCAGTATTTT
CASSHSYAGADTQYF
>TRBJ2-1|NA|TRBD2|TRBV7-2
TGTGCCAGCAGCTTAGAGGGGACTAGCGGGATGGGGGAGCAGTTCTTC
CASSLEGTSGMGEQFF
>TRBJ2-1|many|NA|TRBV7-3
TGTGCCAGCAGCCCGAGGACTCCCCAGAGCTCCTACAATGAGCAGTTCTTC
CASSPRTPQSSYNEQFF
>TRBJ2-5|many|TRBD1|TRBV7-6
TGTGCCAGCAGCTCCGCAACAGGGGGCAGGGAGACCCAGTACTTC
CASSSATGGRETQYF
>TRBJ2-7|many|NA|TRBV10-3
TGTGCCATCAGTGCTAGGGACCACGAGCAGTACTTC
CAISARDHEQYF
>TRBJ2-7|many|NA|TRBV20-1
TGCAGTGCTAGACCGGGACACTACAGCTCCTACGAGCAGTACTTC
CSARPGHYSSYEQYF
>TRBJ2-2|many|NA|TRBV18
TGTGCCAGCTCACGGGGATCGGGACCTAACACCGGGGAGCTGTTTTTT
CASSRGSGPNTGELFF
>TRBJ1-5|many|TRBD1|TRBV28
TGTGCCAGCAGTTCTCTGACAGGGGCCCTAGCAACTCAGCCCCAGCATTTT
CASSSLTGALATQPQHF
>TRBJ1-5|many|NA|TRBV7-8
TGTGCCAGCAGCTCCGGGGCCCTATCCGATAGCAATCAGCCCCAGCATTTT
CASSSGALSDSNQPQHF
>TRBJ1-6|NA|NA|TRBV19
TGTGCCAGTATGGGAGGGAGCTCCTATAATTCACCCCTCCACTTT
CASMGGSSYNSPLHF
>TRBJ2-2|many|TRBD2|TRBV5-8
TGTGCCAGCAGCTCGAGGGGCAGCGGGAGGCGCACCGGGGAGCTGTTTTTT
CASSSRGSGRRTGELFF
>TRBJ2-1|NA|TRBD2|TRBV12-3/TRBV12-4
TGTGCCAGCAGTGAAAGCGGGGGGGGGAATGAGCAGTTCTTC
CASSESGGGNEQFF
>TRBJ1-1|few|TRBD1|TRBV11-2
TGTGCCAGCAGCTCCGGGACAGGGATTGACACTGAAGCTTTCTTT
CASSSGTGIDTEAFF
>TRBJ2-2|few|TRBD1|TRBV27
TGTGCCAGCAGTTCCCCAAGGACAGGGTCGAACACCGGGGAGCTGTTTTTT
CASSSPRTGSNTGELFF
>TRBJ1-1|NA|TRBD1|TRBV7-9
TGTGCCAGCAGCTTAGCTAGTGGAGGACAGGGGAACACTGAAGCTTTCTTT
CASSLASGGQGNTEAFF
>TRBJ1-2|many|NA|TRBV19
TGTGCCAGTAATAATGGGGGCTTCGGCTACACCTTC
CASNNGGFGYTF
>TRBJ2-5|many|TRBD1|TRBV30
TGTGCCTGGATCAGGGGGATGGAGACCCAGTACTTC
CAWIRGMETQYF
>TRBJ2-7|many|NA|TRBV27
TGTGCCAGCAGTCACAACAGGGTCTCCTACGAGCAGTACTTC
CASSHNRVSYEQYF